The 17 T cell receptor beta chains below were found in one sample sequenced in a study of T cells in localized non-small cell lung cancer. Repertoires were generated with immunoSEQ multiplex PCR, while TCRdb's copy carries only in-frame clones and drops some. The table has 5,500 to 8,000 clones, more than 35% seen once; the top ten hold roughly 7.7%. Source: lung tumor tissue, taken before any cancer treatment. The source is a man aged 40 to 70 with stage III lung adenocarcinoma.

The rearrangement joins TRBV11-3 to TRBJ2-1; 8 bases map to TRBD2. J lost 6 bases, V lost 5 bases, and 12 bases had no gene match. This CDR3 is 16 amino acids long. The germline V gene encodes CDR1 SGHNT and CDR2 YENEEA. CDR3 sequence reads: CASSTQPLSGGNEQFF. The CDR3 DNA reads as TGTGCCAGCAGCACCCAACCTTTGAGCGGGGGCAATGAGCAGTTCTTC.

This clone turned up a few times. The chain recombines TRBV9 with TRBJ1-2; TRBD1 agrees at 10 bases. The CDR3 runs to 16 residues. After removal of 5 bases from V and 8 bases from J, the junction contained 15 bases not matched to a gene. Germline-derived CDR1 and CDR2 are SGDLS and YYNGEE. The CDR3 loop is CASSPGQGQGIYGYTF. The DNA for the CDR3 is TGTGCCAGCAGTCCCGGGCAGGGACAGGGGATCTACGGCTACACCTTC. The whole variable domain, remainder taken from reference TRBV9 and TRBJ1-2, is DSGVTQTPKHLITATGQRVTLRCSPRSGDLSVYWYQQSLDQGLQFLIQYYNGEERAKGNILERFSAQQFPDLHSELNLSSLELGDSALYFCASSPGQGQGIYGYTFGSGTRLTVV.

The chain combines TRBV28 with TRBJ2-2, with D tentatively TRBD2 (5 bases). This CDR3 comprises 12 residues. The germline CDR1 and CDR2 sequences are MDHEN and SYDVKM. V lost 10 bases and J lost 1, with 7 bases in between. The CDR3 reads CAISENTGELFF. CDR3 DNA: TGTGCCATTAGCGAGAACACCGGGGAGCTGTTTTTT.

This clone was seen a few times. The chain couples TRBV9 to TRBJ2-7, with 7 bases identical to TRBD2. The germline V gene has CDR1 SGDLS and CDR2 YYNGEE. CDR3 length: 14 residues. V was pared by 3 bases and J by 6 bases, with 9 bases of the junction left unmatched. In nucleotides, the CDR3 is TGTGCCAGCAGCGCAGGGACTACCGGGGGCGAGCAGTACTTC. The encoded protein is CASSAGTTGGEQYF.

Within the sample, this clone is medium-sized (0.01 to 0.1%). J is TRBJ2-1 and V is TRBV9; D not resolved. This CDR3 has 12 amino acids. Trimming took off 0 bases at V and 12 bases at J, with 10 bases between the two ends. In germline, CDR1 is SGDLS, CDR2 YYNGEE. The CDR3 loop reads CASSVDKGRQFF. The CDR3 region has the DNA TGTGCCAGCAGCGTAGATAAGGGCAGGCAGTTCTTC. Drawing the rest from reference TRBV9 and TRBJ2-1, the complete variable domain is DSGVTQTPKHLITATGQRVTLRCSPRSGDLSVYWYQQSLDQGLQFLIQYYNGEERAKGNILERFSAQQFPDLHSELNLSSLELGDSALYFCASSVDKGRQFFGPGTRLTVL.

This chain links TRBV19 with TRBJ2-7, with TRBD1 identical over 9 bases. Germline V gene lookup returns CDR1 LNHDA and CDR2 SQIVND (reference sequence). J was trimmed by 0 bases and V by 5 bases; bases with no gene match: 5. The CDR3 has 15 amino acids. The CDR3: CASSLGQGISYEQYF. CDR3 bases: TGTGCCAGTAGTTTAGGACAGGGGATCTCCTACGAGCAGTACTTC.

The V and J genes are TRBV11-3 and TRBJ1-2, with TRBD1 matching over 9 bases. CDR1 and CDR2 from the germline V gene are SGHNT and YENEEA. V was pared by 3 bases and J by 4 bases, with 9 bases of the junction left unmatched. There are 16 residues in the CDR3. This CDR3 is CASSFDGTGSFYGYTF. CDR3 sequence (DNA): TGTGCCAGCAGCTTCGACGGGACAGGGAGTTTCTATGGCTACACCTTC.

This clone is categorized as medium-sized. The CDR3 nucleotides are TGTGCCAGCAGCGGCCGACAGGGAGGCTCCTACAATGAGCAGTTCTTC. Protein: CASSGRQGGSYNEQFF. The J gene is TRBJ2-1, the V gene TRBV11-3; tentative D call: TRBD1 (7 bases). The CDR3 is 16 residues long. V dropped 5 bases and J dropped 0 bases, with 14 bases sitting between them. CDR1 is SGHNT and CDR2 is YENEEA in the germline V gene.

This clone qualifies as medium-sized. J is TRBJ2-5 and V is TRBV6-8; a possible D gene is TRBD1 (5 bases). The V gene's germline CDR1 is MNHGY and CDR2 SAAAGT. Trimming left V 6 bases short and J 2 bases short, with 7 bases between. The CDR3 loop spans 12 amino acids. CDR3 amino acids: CASRTAQETQYF. The CDR3 coding sequence is TGTGCCAGCAGGACAGCACAAGAGACCCAGTACTTC.

J is TRBJ1-3 and V is TRBV5-1; D is possibly TRBD1 (5 bases). V lost 4 bases to trimming and J lost 0 bases, with 14 bases between them. The germline gives CDR1 SGHRS, CDR2 YFSETQ. CDR3 size: 16 residues. The CDR3 region is CASSPGTSSSGNTIYF. The CDR3 DNA follows: TGCGCCAGCAGCCCCGGGACCTCGAGCTCTGGAAACACCATATATTTT.

Worth noting for this clone: The DNA has a base that is unclear or was not read; X is used for its residue. The chain couples TRBV11-3 to TRBJ1-2; D gene ambiguous. Germline V CDR1 and CDR2: SGHNT, YENEEA. V lost 3 bases and J 6 bases, leaving 17 bases between the germline ends. This CDR3 is built from 15 residues. The CDR3 DNA reads TGTGCCAGCAGCTTGGCCAACGCTCAYTTCCATGGCTACACCTTC. Translation gives CASSLANAXFHGYTF. The entire CDR3 is CASSLANAHFHGYTF.

The sample holds a few counts of this clone. The V gene is TRBV10-2, the J gene TRBJ1-5; D uncertain. Germline V gives CDR1 WSHSY, CDR2 SAAADI. V shed 2 bases and J shed 2 bases, with 4 bases lying between them. The CDR3 sequence is 13 residues long. Written as DNA, the CDR3 is TGCGCCAGCAGTGAGGACGGCAATCAGCCCCAGCATTTT. Its translation is CASSEDGNQPQHF.

This clone is labeled as medium-sized. The chain couples TRBV11-3 to TRBJ2-7, with unresolved D. This CDR3 spans 14 amino acids. V dropped 6 bases and J dropped 1 base, with 13 bases sitting between them. Germline-derived CDR1 and CDR2 are SGHNT and YENEEA. DNA of the CDR3: TGTGCCAGCAGGGTATCTCCAAGTTCCTACGAGCAGTACTTC. This codes for CASRVSPSSYEQYF.

The V call is TRBV19, the J call TRBJ1-2; 8 bases line up with TRBD1. The CDR3 has 15 amino acids. CDR1 and CDR2 (germline): LNHDA, SQIVND (reference sequence). V lost 3 bases and J lost 7; bases outside the gene matches: 10. The CDR3 loop reads CASSIPLTGAGGYTF. In DNA form, the CDR3 reads TGTGCCAGTAGTATCCCGTTGACAGGGGCGGGTGGCTACACCTTC.

This clone was recorded once. V gene TRBV25-1 combines with J gene TRBJ2-2, with 7 bases that match TRBD1. V lost 7 bases, J lost 5 bases, and 7 bases stayed unmatched. The CDR3 contains 14 residues. Germline values: CDR1 MGHDK, CDR2 SYGVNS. CDR3 DNA sequence: TGTGCCAGCACCGAAGGGGGCTGGACCGGGGAGCTGTTTTTT. As protein: CASTEGGWTGELFF.

This clone was seen a single time. This chain joins TRBV19 and TRBJ2-1; 12 bases line up with TRBD1. After removal of 5 bases from V and 7 bases from J, the junction contained 9 bases not matched to a gene. This CDR3 spans 16 amino acids. Germline V gene data show CDR1 as LNHDA and CDR2 as SQIVND (reference sequence). In DNA, the CDR3 is TGTGCCAGTAGTTCGGGACAGGGGGCGCGAGTGAATGAGCAGTTCTTC. It is translated as CASSSGQGARVNEQFF. The full variable domain, completed using reference TRBV19 and TRBJ2-1, is DGGITQSPKYLFRKEGQNVTLSCEQNLNHDAMYWYRQDPGQGLRLIYYSQIVNDFQKGDIAEGYSVSREKKESFPLTVTSAQKNPTAFYLCASSSGQGARVNEQFFGPGTRLTVL.

On this clone: One end of the junction varies from germline; a read error may be responsible. V usage is TRBV29-1 and J usage is TRBJ1-2; tentative D call: TRBD1 (5 bases). Germline CDR1 reads SQVTM; CDR2 reads ANQGSEA. The CDR3 runs to 14 residues. CDR3 sequence (DNA): TGCAGCGTTGTGGGGCCTCTTCACGGCTATGGCTACACCTTT. Protein product: CSVVGPLHGYGYTF.